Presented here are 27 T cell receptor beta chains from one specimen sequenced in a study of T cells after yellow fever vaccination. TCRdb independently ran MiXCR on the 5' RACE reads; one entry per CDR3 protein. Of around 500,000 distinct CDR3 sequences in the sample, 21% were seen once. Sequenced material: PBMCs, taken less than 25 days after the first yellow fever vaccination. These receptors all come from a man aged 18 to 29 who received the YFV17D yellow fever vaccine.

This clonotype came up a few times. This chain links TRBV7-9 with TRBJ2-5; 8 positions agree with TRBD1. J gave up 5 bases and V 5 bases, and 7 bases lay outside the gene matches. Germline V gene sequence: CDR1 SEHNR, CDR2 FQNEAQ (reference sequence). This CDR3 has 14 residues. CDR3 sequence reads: CASSPRDRWETQYF. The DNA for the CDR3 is TGTGCCAGCAGCCCCCGGGACAGGTGGGAGACCCAGTACTTC.

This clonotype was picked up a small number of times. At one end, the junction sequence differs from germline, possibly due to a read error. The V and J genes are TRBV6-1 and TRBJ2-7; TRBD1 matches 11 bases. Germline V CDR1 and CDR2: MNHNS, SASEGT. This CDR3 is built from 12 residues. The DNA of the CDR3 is TGTGCCAGCAGTGAAGGGACAGGGGGCGATAAATTC. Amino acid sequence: CASSEGTGGDKF.

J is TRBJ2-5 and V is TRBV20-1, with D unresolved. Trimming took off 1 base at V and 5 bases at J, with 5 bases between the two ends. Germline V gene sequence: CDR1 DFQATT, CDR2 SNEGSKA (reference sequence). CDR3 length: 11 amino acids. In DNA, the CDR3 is TGCAGTGCTAGAGTGTCGGAGACCCAGTACTTC. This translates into CSARVSETQYF.

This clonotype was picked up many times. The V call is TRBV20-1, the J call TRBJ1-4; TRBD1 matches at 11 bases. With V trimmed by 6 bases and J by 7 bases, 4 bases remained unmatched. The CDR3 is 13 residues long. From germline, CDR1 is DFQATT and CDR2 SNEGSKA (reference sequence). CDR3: CSAPGTGGEKLFF. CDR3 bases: TGCAGTGCCCCCGGGACAGGGGGTGAAAAACTGTTTTTT.

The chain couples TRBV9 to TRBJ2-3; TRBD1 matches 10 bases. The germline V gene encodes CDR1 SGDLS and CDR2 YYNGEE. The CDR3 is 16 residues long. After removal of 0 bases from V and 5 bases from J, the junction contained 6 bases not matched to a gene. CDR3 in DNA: TGTGCCAGCAGCGTAGGGGCCGGGACAGGGGTAGATACGCAGTATTTT. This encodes CASSVGAGTGVDTQYF. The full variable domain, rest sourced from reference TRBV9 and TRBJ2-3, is DSGVTQTPKHLITATGQRVTLRCSPRSGDLSVYWYQQSLDQGLQFLIQYYNGEERAKGNILERFSAQQFPDLHSELNLSSLELGDSALYFCASSVGAGTGVDTQYFGPGTRLTVL.

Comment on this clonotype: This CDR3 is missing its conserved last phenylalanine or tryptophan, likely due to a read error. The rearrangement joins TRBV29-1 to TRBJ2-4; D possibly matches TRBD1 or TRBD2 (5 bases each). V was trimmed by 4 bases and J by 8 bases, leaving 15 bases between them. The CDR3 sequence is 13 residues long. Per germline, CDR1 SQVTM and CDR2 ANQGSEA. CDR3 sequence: CSVGRQLGDIQYV. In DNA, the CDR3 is TGCAGCGTTGGCCGACAGCTGGGGGACATTCAGTACGTC.

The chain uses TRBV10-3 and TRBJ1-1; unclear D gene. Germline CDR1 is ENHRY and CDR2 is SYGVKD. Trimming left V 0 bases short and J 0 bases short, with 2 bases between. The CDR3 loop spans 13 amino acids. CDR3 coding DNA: TGTGCCATCAGTGAGTCAGTGAACACTGAAGCTTTCTTT. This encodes CAISESVNTEAFF.

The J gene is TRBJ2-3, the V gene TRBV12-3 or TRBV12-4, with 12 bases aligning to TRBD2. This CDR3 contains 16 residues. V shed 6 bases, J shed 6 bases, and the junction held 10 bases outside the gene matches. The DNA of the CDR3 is TGTGCCAGCAGACTAGCGGGGGGAGGGGCCAGGGATACGCAGTATTTT. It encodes CASRLAGGGARDTQYF.

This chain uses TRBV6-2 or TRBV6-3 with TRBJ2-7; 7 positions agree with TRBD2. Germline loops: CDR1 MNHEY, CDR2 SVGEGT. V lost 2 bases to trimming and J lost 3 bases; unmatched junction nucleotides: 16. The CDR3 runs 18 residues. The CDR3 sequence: CASSYAPRGGGRHYEQYV. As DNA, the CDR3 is TGTGCCAGCAGTTACGCCCCTAGGGGCGGGGGACGACACTACGAGCAGTACGTC.

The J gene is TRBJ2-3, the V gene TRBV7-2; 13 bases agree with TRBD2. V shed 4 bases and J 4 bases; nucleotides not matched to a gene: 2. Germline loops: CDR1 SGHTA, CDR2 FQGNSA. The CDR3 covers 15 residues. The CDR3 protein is CASSWTSGGADTQYF. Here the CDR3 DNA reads TGTGCCAGCAGCTGGACTAGCGGGGGCGCAGATACGCAGTATTTT.

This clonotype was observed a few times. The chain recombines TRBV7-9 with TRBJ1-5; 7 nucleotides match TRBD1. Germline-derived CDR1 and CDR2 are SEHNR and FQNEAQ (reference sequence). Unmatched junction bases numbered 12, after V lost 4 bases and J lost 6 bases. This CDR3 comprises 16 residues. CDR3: CASSSPATGLGQPQHF. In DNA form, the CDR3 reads TGTGCCAGCAGCTCCCCCGCGACAGGGTTGGGTCAGCCCCAGCATTTT.

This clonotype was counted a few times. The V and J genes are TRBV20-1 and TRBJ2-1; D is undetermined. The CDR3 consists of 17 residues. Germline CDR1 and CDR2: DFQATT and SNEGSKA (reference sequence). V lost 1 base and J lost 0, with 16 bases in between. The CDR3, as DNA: TGCAGTGCTAGAGCCATAAGCTGGAAGAGCTCCTACAATGAGCAGTTCTTC. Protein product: CSARAISWKSSYNEQFF.

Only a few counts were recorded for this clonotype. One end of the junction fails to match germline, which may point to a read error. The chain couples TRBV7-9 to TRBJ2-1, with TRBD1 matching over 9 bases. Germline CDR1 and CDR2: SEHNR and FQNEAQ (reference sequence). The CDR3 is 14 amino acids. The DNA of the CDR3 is TGTGCCAGCAGCTCAGCCGGACAGGGGAGGAGTATGGTCTTC. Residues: CASSSAGQGRSMVF.

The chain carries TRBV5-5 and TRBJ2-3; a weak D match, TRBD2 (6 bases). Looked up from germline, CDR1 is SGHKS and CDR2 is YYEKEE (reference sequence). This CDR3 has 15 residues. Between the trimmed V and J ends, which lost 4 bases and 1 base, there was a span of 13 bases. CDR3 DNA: TGTGCCAGCAGCGCGCAACCGGGGGGCACAGATACGCAGTATTTT. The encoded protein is CASSAQPGGTDTQYF. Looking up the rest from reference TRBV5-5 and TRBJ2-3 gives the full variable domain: DAGVTQSPTHLIKTRGQQVTLRCSPISGHKSVSWYQQVLGQGPQFIFQYYEKEERGRGNFPDRFSARQFPNYSSELNVNALLLGDSALYLCASSAQPGGTDTQYFGPGTRLTVL.

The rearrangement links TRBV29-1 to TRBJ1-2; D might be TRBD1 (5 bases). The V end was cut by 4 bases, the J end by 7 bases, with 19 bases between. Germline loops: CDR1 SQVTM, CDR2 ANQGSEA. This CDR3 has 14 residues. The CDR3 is CSVVVAGFGRGYTF. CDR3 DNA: TGCAGCGTTGTCGTGGCAGGGTTCGGTCGTGGCTACACCTTC.

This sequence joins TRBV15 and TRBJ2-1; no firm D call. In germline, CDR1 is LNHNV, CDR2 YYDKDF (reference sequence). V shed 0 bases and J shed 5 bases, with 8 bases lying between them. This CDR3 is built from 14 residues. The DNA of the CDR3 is TGTGCCACCAGCAGAGATAGTGGGGACAATGAGCAGTTCTTC. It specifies CATSRDSGDNEQFF.

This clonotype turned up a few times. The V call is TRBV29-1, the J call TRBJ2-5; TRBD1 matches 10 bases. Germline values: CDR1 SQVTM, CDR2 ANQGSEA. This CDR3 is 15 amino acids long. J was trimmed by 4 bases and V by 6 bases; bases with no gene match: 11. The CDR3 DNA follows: TGCAGCGTCGTTAAGACAGGGGGCGGGTTAGAGACCCAGTACTTC. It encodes CSVVKTGGGLETQYF.

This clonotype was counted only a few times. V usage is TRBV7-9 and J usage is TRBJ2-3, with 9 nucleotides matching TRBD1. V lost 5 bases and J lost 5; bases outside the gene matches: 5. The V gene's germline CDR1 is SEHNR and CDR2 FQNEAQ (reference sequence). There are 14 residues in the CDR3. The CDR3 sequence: CASSLEDRGDTQYF. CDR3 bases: TGTGCCAGCAGCCTGGAGGACAGGGGAGATACGCAGTATTTT.

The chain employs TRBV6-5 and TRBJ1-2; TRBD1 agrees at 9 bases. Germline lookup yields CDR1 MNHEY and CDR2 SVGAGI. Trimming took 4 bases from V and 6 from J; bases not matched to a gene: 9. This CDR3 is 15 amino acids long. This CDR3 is CASSLRPTGGDGYTF. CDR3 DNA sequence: TGTGCCAGCAGTTTAAGACCCACAGGGGGCGATGGCTACACCTTC.

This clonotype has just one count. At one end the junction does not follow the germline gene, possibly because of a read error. This chain's CDR3 is CASCQELRTGRYNEQFF. For the CDR3, the DNA is TGTGCCAGCTGCCAAGAACTTCGGACAGGGAGGTACAATGAGCAGTTCTTC. This chain links TRBV3-1 with TRBJ2-1; TRBD1 matches 8 bases. The CDR3 extends over 17 amino acids. Looked up from germline, CDR1 is LGHDT and CDR2 is YNNKEL (reference sequence).

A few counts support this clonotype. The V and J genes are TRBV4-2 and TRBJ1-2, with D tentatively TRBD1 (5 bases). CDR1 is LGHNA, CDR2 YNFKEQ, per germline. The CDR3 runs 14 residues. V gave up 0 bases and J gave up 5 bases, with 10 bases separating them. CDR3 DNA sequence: TGTGCCAGCAGCCAAGACGAGACAGTTTATGGCTACACCTTC. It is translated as CASSQDETVYGYTF.

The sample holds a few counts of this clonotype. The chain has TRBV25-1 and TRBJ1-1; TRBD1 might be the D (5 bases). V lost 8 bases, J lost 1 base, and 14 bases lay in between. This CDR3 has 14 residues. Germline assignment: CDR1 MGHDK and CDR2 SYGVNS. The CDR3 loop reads CASPRWGRNTEAFF. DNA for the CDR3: TGTGCCAGCCCCCGATGGGGGAGGAACACTGAAGCTTTCTTT. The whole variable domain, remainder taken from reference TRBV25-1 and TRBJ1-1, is EADIYQTPRYLVIGTGKKITLECSQTMGHDKMYWYQQDPGMELHLIHYSYGVNSTEKGDLSSESTVSRIRTEHFPLTLESARPSHTSQYLCASPRWGRNTEAFFGQGTRLTVV.

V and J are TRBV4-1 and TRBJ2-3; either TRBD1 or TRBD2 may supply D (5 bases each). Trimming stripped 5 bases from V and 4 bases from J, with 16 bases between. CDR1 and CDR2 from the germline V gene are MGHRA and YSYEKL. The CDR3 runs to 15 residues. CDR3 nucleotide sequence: TGCGCCAGCAGCACGCGGGCCTCGGGGCCAGATACGCAGTATTTT. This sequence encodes CASSTRASGPDTQYF.

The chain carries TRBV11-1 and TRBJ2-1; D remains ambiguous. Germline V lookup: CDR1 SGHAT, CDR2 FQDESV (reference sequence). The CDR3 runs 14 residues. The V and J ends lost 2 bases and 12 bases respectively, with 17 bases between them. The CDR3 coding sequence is TGTGCCAGCAGCTTATGGGGTCCCGCGGTGTCGCAGTTCTTC. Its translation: CASSLWGPAVSQFF.

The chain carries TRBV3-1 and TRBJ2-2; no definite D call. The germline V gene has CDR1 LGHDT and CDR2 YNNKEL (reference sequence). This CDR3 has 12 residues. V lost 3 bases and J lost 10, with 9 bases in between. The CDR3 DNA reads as TGTGCCAGCAGCCAGCCCGGAACGGAGCTGTTTTTT. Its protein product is CASSQPGTELFF.

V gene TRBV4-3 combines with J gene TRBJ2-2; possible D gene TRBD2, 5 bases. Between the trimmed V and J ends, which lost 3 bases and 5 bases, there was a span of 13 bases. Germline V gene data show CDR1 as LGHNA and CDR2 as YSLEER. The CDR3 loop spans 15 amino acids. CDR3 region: CASSQLGERTGELFF. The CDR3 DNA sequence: TGCGCCAGCAGCCAGTTGGGAGAGAGGACCGGGGAGCTGTTTTTT.

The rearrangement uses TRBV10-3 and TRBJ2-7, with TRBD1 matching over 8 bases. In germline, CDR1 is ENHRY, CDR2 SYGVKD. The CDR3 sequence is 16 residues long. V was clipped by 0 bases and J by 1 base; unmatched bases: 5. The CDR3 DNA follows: TGTGCCATCAGTGAGTCTAGGGACAGGACATCCTACGAGCAGTACTTC. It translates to CAISESRDRTSYEQYF.